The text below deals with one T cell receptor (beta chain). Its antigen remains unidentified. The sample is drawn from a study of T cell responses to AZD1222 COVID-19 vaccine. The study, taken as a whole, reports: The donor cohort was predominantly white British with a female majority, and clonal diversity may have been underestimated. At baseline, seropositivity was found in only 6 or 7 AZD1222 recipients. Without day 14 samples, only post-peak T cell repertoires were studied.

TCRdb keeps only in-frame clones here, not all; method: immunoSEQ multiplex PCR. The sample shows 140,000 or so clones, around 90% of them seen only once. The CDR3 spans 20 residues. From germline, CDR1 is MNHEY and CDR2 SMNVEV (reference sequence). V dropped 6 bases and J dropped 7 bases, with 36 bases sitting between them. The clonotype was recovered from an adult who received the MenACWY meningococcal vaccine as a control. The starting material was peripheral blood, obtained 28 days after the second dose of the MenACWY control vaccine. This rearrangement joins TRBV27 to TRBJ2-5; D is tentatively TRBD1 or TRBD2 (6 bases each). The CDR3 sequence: CASSPRLGAWDSSKVGTQYF. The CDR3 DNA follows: TGTGCCAGCAGCCCCCGGCTGGGGGCTTGGGACTCAAGCAAGGTCGGGACCCAGTACTTC.